This TCR beta chain came from a study of regulatory T cells in long-lasting Graves disease. This clonotype was seen more than once but under ten times. The antigen remains unidentified. The time point denotes: persistent/refractory GD, antithyroid drugs over 5 years with positive TRAb. The TCR library used RNA extracted from PBMCs. The CDR3 runs to 15 residues. V shed 2 bases and J shed 10 bases, with 20 bases lying between them. Per germline, CDR1 MNHEY and CDR2 SVGAGI. Building the TCR beta libraries relied on iRepertoire HTBI primers, and CDR3 regions underwent Arm-PCR. Per the original data handling: Taken together, the samples had 62 TRBV and 14 TRBJ segments identified. TCRdb reprocessed the multiplex PCR reads with MiXCR, giving one entry per CDR3 protein. The V and J calls come from TCRdb's annotation, not from the publication. The sample holds about 470,000 distinct CDR3 sequences, 20% to 25% seen once.

Study conclusions and caveats: Segments TRBV28, TRBJ1-2 and TRBJ2-5 showed preferential usage in persistent disease. Possibly, too few samples lowered accuracy. Newly diagnosed Graves' patients had higher TCR diversity than persistent ones.

The V and J genes are TRBV6-5 and TRBJ1-1; TRBD1 is a possible D gene (5 bases). The sample here was peripheral blood mononuclear cells (PBMCs), taken when the disease was refractory, from a patient treated with antithyroid drugs. This TCR was sampled from a female donor with Graves disease. As DNA, the CDR3 is TGTGCCAGCAGTTACGCGACTGGGGGGACGTCTTCAGCTTTCTTT. It encodes CASSYATGGTSSAFF.